Listed below are T cell receptor beta chains from one sample, sequenced in a study of shared clonotypes between healthy human individuals. Sequencing used immunoSEQ multiplex PCR; TCRdb keeps in-frame clones, though not all of them. The sample shows some 1 million clones, roughly 80% of them seen only once. Sample: memory CD4+ T cells sorted from blood. Every receptor here comes from a man in his late teens or twenties in good health. Each CDR3 is given with its conserved first and last residue. D genes are given only for firm matches.

v_call	d_call	j_call	cdr3_aa
TRBV7-2	-	TRBJ2-2	CASSLAPVGELFF
TRBV6-1	TRBD2	TRBJ2-7	CASRDWGGISYEQYF
TRBV6-6	TRBD2	TRBJ2-5	CASSSRTGEGRETQYF
TRBV6-5	TRBD1	TRBJ1-2	CASSYRTGGSYGYTF
TRBV6-5	TRBD1	TRBJ1-2	CASSSGDRGSYGYTF
TRBV7-8	TRBD2	TRBJ2-7	CASSLVSGTVYEQYF
TRBV20-1	-	TRBJ2-1	CSARPAFGQFF
TRBV6-5	-	TRBJ1-6	CASSYKGRGYNSPLHF
TRBV2	TRBD1	TRBJ2-3	CASSSGGPSTDTQYF
TRBV11-1	-	TRBJ1-1	CASSLAAASSEAFF
TRBV7-2	-	TRBJ1-5	CASSGRLGQPQHF
TRBV2	-	TRBJ1-2	CASSTRRQANYGYTF
TRBV28	-	TRBJ1-5	CASSPTNGGGSNQPQHF
TRBV10-3	-	TRBJ1-5	CAISESTGNQPQHF
TRBV10-3	-	TRBJ1-3	CAITYLNTIYF
TRBV21-1	-	TRBJ1-6	CAGSAKGESYNSPLHF
TRBV28	TRBD1	TRBJ1-5	CASDSRGQYQPQHF